This T cell receptor (beta chain) originates from a study of CD8 T cells in ankylosing spondylitis. Library preparation for TCR beta used quantitative 5'-RACE with molecular barcodes. TCRdb passed the 5' RACE reads through MiXCR, listing each CDR3 protein once. The sample has approximately 140,000 distinct CDR3 sequences; about 42% are singletons. This CDR3 comprises 18 residues. With V trimmed by 2 bases and J by 8 bases, 15 bases remained unmatched. Germline CDR1 and CDR2: SGHAT and FQDESV (reference sequence). The chain couples TRBV11-1 to TRBJ2-1; 10 positions match TRBD2. Source material: synovial fluid, either unsorted or a sorted T cell fraction (not recorded which). This TCR derives from a male donor with ankylosing spondylitis. CDR3 coding DNA: TGTGCCAGCAGCTTACCTAGCGGGAGCGCTAAAGGTATCCATGAGCAGTTCTTC. Its translation: CASSLPSGSAKGIHEQFF.